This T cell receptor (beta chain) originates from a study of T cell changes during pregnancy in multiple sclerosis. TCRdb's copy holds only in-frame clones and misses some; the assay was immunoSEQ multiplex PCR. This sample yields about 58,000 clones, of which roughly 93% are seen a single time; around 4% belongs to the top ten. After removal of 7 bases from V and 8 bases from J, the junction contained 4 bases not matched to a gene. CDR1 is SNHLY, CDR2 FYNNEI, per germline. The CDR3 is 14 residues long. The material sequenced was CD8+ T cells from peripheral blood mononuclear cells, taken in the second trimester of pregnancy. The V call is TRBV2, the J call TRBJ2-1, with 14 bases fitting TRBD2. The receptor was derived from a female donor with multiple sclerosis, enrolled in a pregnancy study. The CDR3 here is CASTGTSGSDEQFF. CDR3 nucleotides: TGTGCCAGCACTGGGACTAGCGGGAGTGATGAGCAGTTCTTC.